This T cell receptor beta chain was obtained from a study of T cells in Graves' hyperthyroidism and ophthalmopathy. Regarding the study as a whole: A median approximately 6.5 months before onset, the model predicted ophthalmopathy.

What was amplified from RNA transcripts were TCR beta CDR3 regions. TCR CDR3 regions were first amplified by RT-PCR with HTBI primers. TCRdb redid the calling of the multiplex PCR reads with MiXCR, one entry per CDR3 protein. Here the sample spans 500,000 to 600,000 distinct CDR3 sequences, 46% being singletons. These patients, aged 18 to 65, had recently diagnosed hyperthyroidism lasting under 2 months. Patients with uncontrolled infections, other autoimmune diseases, pregnancy or lactation were excluded. On the basis of clinical symptoms, serum thyroxine and TRAb, thyroid ultrasound and orbital computed tomography, diagnoses were made. This CDR3 is built from 12 residues. This clonotype occurred a few times. Its antigen is not identified. This clone may be a read error of a much larger clone one base away.

The V call is TRBV12-3 or TRBV12-4, the J call TRBJ2-5; the D is unclear. The sequence derives from a woman under 30 with Graves' hyperthyroidism. Source material: peripheral blood or thyroid tissue (not recorded which). The DNA of the CDR3 is TGTGCCAGCAGTTTCCAGCAAGAGGCCCAGTACTTC. The encoded protein is CASSFQQEAQYF.